This entry concerns a single TCR beta chain. The data derive from a study of blood T cell repertoires in COVID-19. In the study overall: Samples representing acute and convalescent COVID-19 were sourced from the United States, Italy and Spain. Sources were T cells, B-cell-depleted T cells, or PBMCs; the material itself was cDNA or gDNA.

Original data processing: Estimated nucleated cell counts came from reference gene primer amplification. Sequencing was performed with immunoSEQ multiplex PCR; in TCRdb, only in-frame clones are kept and a portion is missing. The V and J calls and clone size are taken from that table; D and trimming were inferred from the DNA. Of around 260,000 clones listed, around four fifths are singletons. The germline CDR1 and CDR2 sequences are ENHRY and SYGVKD. V gave up 3 bases and J gave up 5 bases; unmatched junction bases: 4. The CDR3 extends over 15 amino acids. This sequence joins TRBV10-3 and TRBJ2-5; 12 bases match TRBD1. This sequence was found in a man aged 55 to 70 with acute or convalescent COVID-19. Sequenced input: peripheral blood. The CDR3 region has the DNA TGTGCCATCAGTGATGGGACAGGGGGCGGCGAGACCCAGTACTTC. This codes for CAISDGTGGGETQYF.